These 19 T cell receptor beta chains share one sample of origin, sequenced in a study of blood T cell repertoires in COVID-19. Using immunoSEQ multiplex PCR, the repertoire was profiled, and TCRdb retains in-frame clones only, with some absent. Here the sample spans about 67,000 clones, roughly nine tenths being singletons. Material for sequencing was peripheral blood. These receptors all stem from a man aged 45-65 years with active COVID-19.

This clone is a singleton in its sample. The V gene is TRBV9, the J gene TRBJ2-1; D possibly corresponds to TRBD1 (6 bases). The length of the CDR3 is 15 residues. Trimming shortened V by 3 bases and J by 3 bases, and 13 bases separated the two germline ends. Germline V CDR1 and CDR2: SGDLS, YYNGEE. CDR3 nucleotide sequence: TGTGCCAGCAGCGGGCCCCCGGGACACTACAATGAGCAGTTCTTC. Translated, it gives CASSGPPGHYNEQFF.

This clone came up once. The J gene is TRBJ2-2, the V gene TRBV4-2; 8 positions match TRBD1. The V gene's germline CDR1 is LGHNA and CDR2 YNFKEQ. Losses at the gene ends were 4 bases for V and 2 bases for J; bases not matched to a gene: 3. The CDR3 consists of 15 residues. The CDR3 reads CASSLTGGNTGELFF. The CDR3 region has the DNA TGTGCCAGCAGCCTCACAGGGGGTAACACCGGGGAGCTGTTTTTT.

The chain joins TRBV2 to TRBJ2-1; 16 bases are a match to TRBD2. This CDR3 has 17 amino acids. From germline, CDR1 is SNHLY and CDR2 FYNNEI. The V and J ends lost 8 bases and 2 bases, in that order; junction bases with no gene match: 6. Here the CDR3 DNA reads TGTGCCAGCGGGACTAGCGGGAGGGCCCCCCCCTACAATGAGCAGTTCTTC. This translates into CASGTSGRAPPYNEQFF.

V is TRBV10-3 and J is TRBJ2-1, with 8 bases identical to TRBD2. The germline V gene encodes CDR1 ENHRY and CDR2 SYGVKD. The CDR3 consists of 15 residues. Trimming at V came to 6 bases and at J to 4 bases, leaving 8 bases not matched to a gene. CDR3 residues: CAISPTSGRYNEQFF. CDR3 sequence (DNA): TGTGCCATCAGCCCCACTAGCGGAAGATACAATGAGCAGTTCTTC.

The rearrangement uses TRBV7-2 and TRBJ2-5; TRBD2 matches 10 bases. Germline V gene sequence: CDR1 SGHTA, CDR2 FQGNSA. V lost 7 bases and J lost 7; bases outside the gene matches: 12. The CDR3 contains 15 residues. CDR3 sequence reads: CASTQRLAGAVTQYF. Here the CDR3 DNA reads TGTGCCAGCACCCAGAGGCTAGCGGGAGCCGTGACCCAGTACTTC.

CDR3 amino acids: CASSRLQGIFSTDTQYF. The CDR3 DNA follows: TGCGCCAGCAGCCGACTACAGGGCATTTTTAGCACAGATACGCAGTATTTT. This chain connects TRBV4-3 to TRBJ2-3, with D maybe TRBD1 (6 bases). V dropped 4 bases and J dropped 0 bases, with 17 bases sitting between them. Germline CDR1 LGHNA, CDR2 YSLEER. CDR3 size: 17 residues.

The chain is built from TRBV6-5 and TRBJ2-2; no definite D call. V lost 7 bases, J lost 1 base, and 10 bases lay in between. This CDR3 spans 14 amino acids. Germline values: CDR1 MNHEY, CDR2 SVGAGI. CDR3 in DNA: TGTGCCAGCACCAGATTTATGAACACCGGGGAGCTGTTTTTT. Its protein product is CASTRFMNTGELFF.

This chain connects TRBV6-5 to TRBJ1-5, with D maybe TRBD1 (6 bases). The V gene lost 6 bases and the J gene lost 2 bases, with 8 bases spanning the gap. The CDR3 has 13 amino acids. Germline CDR1 and CDR2: MNHEY and SVGAGI. CDR3 amino acids: CASRRQGNQPQHF. The CDR3 DNA reads TGTGCCAGCAGACGACAGGGCAATCAGCCCCAGCATTTT.

The rearrangement joins TRBV11-2 to TRBJ1-1; 12 bases line up with TRBD1. The CDR3 runs 18 residues. V shed 1 base, J shed 1 base, and the junction held 7 bases outside the gene matches. Germline V gene lookup returns CDR1 SGHAT and CDR2 FQNNGV. The CDR3 sequence: CASSLVLGQGAKNTEAFF. CDR3 in DNA: TGTGCCAGCAGCTTAGTTCTGGGACAGGGGGCGAAGAACACTGAAGCTTTCTTT.

This clone has only one observation. The chain has TRBV6-5 and TRBJ2-7, with D maybe TRBD1 (5 bases). The V end lost 1 base, the J end lost 4 bases, and 11 bases lay between the germline ends. The CDR3 consists of 14 residues. CDR1 MNHEY and CDR2 SVGAGI come from the germline V gene. The CDR3 region is CASSYWGPSYEQYF. DNA for the CDR3: TGTGCCAGCAGTTACTGGGGCCCATCTTACGAGCAGTACTTC.

This clone was seen just once. V usage is TRBV10-3 and J usage is TRBJ2-7, with 10 bases that match TRBD2. Germline trimming cut 6 bases from V and 9 bases from J; bases unmatched to any gene: 8. CDR1 is ENHRY, CDR2 SYGVKD, per germline. CDR3 length equals 13 residues. Here the CDR3 DNA reads TGTGCCATCAGGGATACTAGCGGGGTTACGCAGTACTTC. The encoded protein is CAIRDTSGVTQYF.

This rearrangement joins TRBV6-6 to TRBJ2-7; 11 bases line up with TRBD1. V was pared by 6 bases and J by 6 bases, with 10 bases of the junction left unmatched. Germline CDR1 MNHNY, CDR2 SVGAGI (reference sequence). This CDR3 region has 15 residues. In nucleotides, the CDR3 is TGTGCCAGCAGGGATAGGACAGGGGGCCCCAGCGAGCAGTACTTC. Residues: CASRDRTGGPSEQYF.

The rearrangement joins TRBV7-9 to TRBJ2-7; D call uncertain. The CDR3 totals 13 residues. Germline CDR1 SEHNR, CDR2 FQNEAQ (reference sequence). The V and J ends lost 2 bases and 4 bases respectively, with 9 bases between them. The CDR3 sequence: CASSLSRSYEQYF. The CDR3 DNA is TGTGCCAGCAGCTTATCTAGGAGTTACGAGCAGTACTTC.

The chain uses TRBV2 and TRBJ1-1, with TRBD1 identical over 7 bases. This CDR3 is built from 15 residues. Trimming cost V 6 bases and J 4 bases; bases outside gene matches: 11. The germline CDR1 and CDR2 sequences are SNHLY and FYNNEI. CDR3 DNA: TGTGCCAGCAGACCCGACAGGGTTTCGGGCACTGAAGCTTTCTTT. Its protein product is CASRPDRVSGTEAFF.

The DNA of the CDR3 is TGTGCCAGCAGCCAAGGAGCCAGCGGGGACCTAAAGGGATTCTTC. As protein: CASSQGASGDLKGFF. The gene calls are TRBV3-1 (or the pseudogene TRBV3-2) and TRBJ2-1, with 7 bases identical to TRBD2. J gave up 16 bases and V 1 base, and 16 bases lay outside the gene matches. The CDR3 sequence is 15 residues long. Germline V gene sequence: CDR1 LGHDT, CDR2 YNNKEL (reference sequence).

The chain joins TRBV4-2 to TRBJ2-1, with D possibly matching TRBD2 (6 bases). This CDR3 region has 19 residues. From germline, CDR1 is LGHNA and CDR2 YNFKEQ. V lost 1 base and J lost 4, with 23 bases in between. The CDR3 bases are TGTGCCAGCAGCCAAGTTGCTTCAATGTGGCGGGATGCGTACAATGAGCAGTTCTTC. Translation gives CASSQVASMWRDAYNEQFF.

The CDR3: CASSFRGQATVSTEAFF. The CDR3 DNA is TGCGCCAGCAGCTTTAGGGGGCAGGCAACGGTATCGACTGAAGCTTTCTTT. The rearrangement links TRBV5-1 to TRBJ1-1; 7 bases match TRBD1. The V gene end was trimmed by 2 bases and the J gene end by 5 bases; junction bases not matched to a gene: 15. The CDR3 spans 17 residues. Germline V CDR1 and CDR2: SGHRS, YFSETQ.

This chain uses TRBV6-5 with TRBJ1-1; maybe TRBD1 (6 bases). CDR3 length equals 15 residues. Trimming stripped 0 bases from V and 1 base from J, with 9 bases between. From germline, CDR1 is MNHEY and CDR2 SVGAGI. CDR3 sequence: CASSYSGQQNTEAFF. The CDR3 DNA is TGTGCCAGCAGTTACTCTGGACAGCAGAACACTGAAGCTTTCTTT.

The chain has TRBV2 and TRBJ1-3; D gene ambiguous. Deletions cut 6 bases from V and 0 bases from J, with 6 bases between. Germline CDR1 reads SNHLY; CDR2 reads FYNNEI. The CDR3 sequence is 13 residues long. This chain's CDR3 is CASRASSGNTIYF. The CDR3 DNA is TGTGCCAGCAGAGCAAGCTCTGGAAACACCATATATTTT.